The clone carrying this T cell receptor (beta chain) appeared a single time. Its antigen remains unidentified. These data come from a study of shared clonotypes between healthy human individuals. V was pared by 10 bases and J by 0 bases, with 9 bases between. The CDR3 covers 12 residues. Germline V gene data show CDR1 as MDHEN and CDR2 as SYDVKM. Study donors comprised healthy, HIV-negative adults devoid of recent acute infection or vaccination. Points from the study as a whole: As a rule, naive subsets had a larger estimated richness than memory subsets.

This table comes from immunoSEQ multiplex PCR, and its TCRdb copy is limited to in-frame clones, with some not included. The sample lists some 2,100,000 clones, nearly 97% seen once, with around 0.13% in the top ten. The sequenced sample was naive CD4+ T cells sorted from blood. Subset here: CD45RA+ positively selected. The source of this sequence is a man aged 18 to 30 in good health. The chain recombines TRBV28 with TRBJ1-2; no reliable D call. CDR3 in amino acids: CATGSSNYGYTF. DNA for the CDR3: TGTGCCACAGGATCTTCTAACTATGGCTACACCTTC.